Listed below are T cell receptor beta chains from one sample, sequenced in a study of vaccination and CD4 T cells after COVID-19. The antigens for these receptors are not known. Using its own MiXCR run on the PCR reads, TCRdb lists one record per CDR3 protein. The table lists about 7,200 distinct CDR3 sequences, approximately 38% of them singletons, with approximately 37% in the top ten. The specimen sequenced was CD4+ T cells from blood, cultured in vitro. All receptors come from a human donor in good health. CDR3s include the opening cysteine and the closing phenylalanine or tryptophan. Fields, in order: V gene, clone size, D gene, J gene, CDR3 protein, CDR3 DNA. A D gene is named only where the DNA matches it firmly. Expanded clones are given a class, and other clones once, few, many or no size at all.

>TRBV19|NA|NA|TRBJ2-5
CASSIVGGSQETQYF
TGTGCCAGTAGTATAGTTGGAGGCTCCCAAGAGACCCAGTACTTC
>TRBV2|few|TRBD1|TRBJ2-2
CASREGTDSTGELFF
TGTGCCAGCAGGGAAGGGACAGACTCCACCGGGGAGCTGTTTTTT
>TRBV11-3|few|TRBD2|TRBJ2-2
CASSRGAGELFF
TGTGCCAGCAGCCGGGGGGCCGGGGAGCTGTTTTTT
>TRBV15|few|NA|TRBJ2-1
CATSPTQNQANEQFF
TGTGCCACCAGCCCGACCCAAAATCAGGCCAATGAGCAGTTCTTC
>TRBV20-1|NA|TRBD1|TRBJ1-5
CSARKAGTVNQPQHF
TGCAGTGCCCGGAAAGCGGGGACAGTTAATCAGCCCCAGCATTTT
>TRBV7-2|medium-sized|NA|TRBJ1-1
CASSLGVLWNTEAFF
TGTGCCAGCAGCTTAGGAGTCCTTTGGAACACTGAAGCTTTCTTT
>TRBV19|NA|NA|TRBJ1-1
CASSQVTEAFF
TGTGCCAGTAGTCAGGTCACTGAAGCTTTCTTT
>TRBV25-1|NA|NA|TRBJ2-2
CATMDGGELFF
TGTGCCACCATGGACGGGGGGGAGCTGTTTTTT
>TRBV20-1|NA|TRBD2|TRBJ2-1
CSARILAAYNEQFF
TGCAGTGCTAGGATACTAGCGGCATACAATGAGCAGTTCTTC
>TRBV6-2/TRBV6-3|NA|NA|TRBJ1-5
CASSYLFENWLPGRHNQPQHF
TGTGCCAGCAGTTACCTCTTCGAAAACTGGCTTCCAGGCAGACACAATCAGCCCCAGCATTTT
>TRBV10-2|NA|TRBD2|TRBJ2-7
CASSGGGLLAEPSYEQYF
TGCGCCAGCAGTGGGGGGGGGTTACTAGCGGAGCCCTCCTACGAGCAGTACTTC
>TRBV6-1|few|TRBD1|TRBJ1-6
CASTRSSGTGVVLPNSPLHF
TGTGCCAGCACGCGGAGCTCCGGGACAGGGGTAGTATTACCCAATTCACCCCTCCACTTT
>TRBV7-2|few|NA|TRBJ1-5
CASSLRGTHQPQHF
TGTGCCAGCAGCTTACGGGGGACACATCAGCCCCAGCATTTT
>TRBV29-1|NA|TRBD1|TRBJ1-2
CSAETGVGGYTF
TGCAGCGCAGAGACAGGGGTGGGAGGCTACACCTTC
>TRBV10-3|few|NA|TRBJ2-5
CAISGQQQETQYF
TGTGCCATCAGTGGGCAGCAACAAGAGACCCAGTACTTC
>TRBV7-9|NA|TRBD1|TRBJ2-7
CASRRDSLRFQQYF
TGTGCCAGCAGACGGGACAGCCTGAGGTTCCAGCAGTACTTC
>TRBV6-2/TRBV6-3|NA|NA|TRBJ2-3
CASSYSKGWKYF
TGTGCCAGCAGTTACTCGAAAGGGTGGAAGTATTTT
>TRBV10-2|NA|TRBD2|TRBJ2-7
CASSDTLAGGSYEQYF
TGCGCCAGCAGTGATACTTTAGCGGGGGGCTCCTACGAGCAGTACTTC
>TRBV7-9|NA|TRBD1|TRBJ2-7
CASSPKFRQGSDEQYF
TGTGCCAGCAGCCCAAAATTCCGACAGGGAAGCGACGAGCAGTACTTC
>TRBV7-2|NA|TRBD2|TRBJ2-3
CASSWTSAGTDTQYF
TGTGCCAGCAGCTGGACTAGCGCAGGCACAGATACGCAGTATTTT
>TRBV11-2|NA|TRBD2|TRBJ2-3
CASSLFGGGAGTDTQYF
TGTGCCAGCAGCTTATTCGGGGGAGGGGCAGGCACAGATACGCAGTATTTT
>TRBV20-1|few|TRBD1|TRBJ1-1
CSAPRTGAEAFF
TGCAGTGCCCCACGGACAGGGGCTGAAGCTTTCTTT
>TRBV15|few|NA|TRBJ2-7
CATSRDLQAAYEQYF
TGTGCCACCAGCAGAGATTTACAGGCCGCCTACGAGCAGTACTTC
>TRBV20-1|NA|NA|TRBJ1-6
CSAREQTSSYNSPLHF
TGCAGTGCCAGGGAGCAGACTAGCTCCTATAATTCACCCCTCCACTTT
>TRBV20-1|few|NA|TRBJ1-4
CSARVWGAHGEKLFF
TGCAGTGCTAGAGTATGGGGGGCGCATGGAGAAAAACTGTTTTTT
>TRBV28|NA|NA|TRBJ1-2
CASGQNYGYTF
TGTGCCAGTGGACAGAACTATGGCTACACCTTC
>TRBV7-6|NA|TRBD1|TRBJ1-2
CASSLAGQGIGFAF
TGTGCCAGCAGCTTAGCGGGACAGGGTATTGGGTTTGCCTTC
>TRBV5-4|once|NA|TRBJ2-1
CASSYASSRYNEQFF
TGTGCCAGCAGCTATGCTAGCAGCCGCTACAATGAGCAGTTCTTC
>TRBV19|few|NA|TRBJ1-1
CASMRGEGTEAFF
TGTGCCAGTATGAGGGGGGAAGGCACTGAAGCTTTCTTT
>TRBV19|NA|TRBD2|TRBJ2-2
CASSAGLAGTGELFF
TGTGCCAGTAGCGCGGGACTAGCGGGCACCGGGGAGCTGTTTTTT
>TRBV6-1|NA|TRBD1|TRBJ1-6
CASRPGQGGINSPLHF
TGTGCCAGCAGGCCTGGACAGGGAGGTATCAATTCACCCCTCCACTTT
>TRBV15|NA|TRBD2|TRBJ2-7
CATSRASGRAFDEQYF
TGTGCCACCAGCAGAGCTAGCGGGAGGGCCTTCGACGAGCAGTACTTC
>TRBV6-5|NA|NA|TRBJ1-2
CASSYSNRVTNSYGYTF
TGTGCCAGCAGTTACTCGAACCGGGTCACAAACTCTTATGGCTACACCTTC
>TRBV7-2|NA|TRBD2|TRBJ2-4
CASSSLGGTKNIQYF
TGTGCCAGCAGCTCACTCGGGGGGACCAAAAACATTCAGTACTTC
>TRBV7-2|NA|NA|TRBJ2-7
CASSPQALYEQYF
TGTGCCAGCAGCCCACAAGCCCTCTACGAGCAGTACTTC
>TRBV7-2|NA|NA|TRBJ1-2
CASSLIGGFNYGYTF
TGTGCCAGCAGCTTGATTGGCGGATTTAACTATGGCTACACCTTC
>TRBV30|NA|NA|TRBJ1-2
CAWNFGYGYTF
TGTGCCTGGAACTTTGGCTATGGCTACACCTTC
>TRBV9|NA|TRBD1|TRBJ2-5
CASSPDRGGETQYF
TGTGCCAGCAGCCCCGACAGGGGAGGAGAGACCCAGTACTTC
>TRBV12-3/TRBV12-4|NA|NA|TRBJ2-7
CASSLAGAPRHEQYF
TGTGCCAGCAGTTTAGCGGGGGCCCCTCGCCACGAGCAGTACTTC
>TRBV20-1|few|TRBD1|TRBJ1-5
CSAATGSNQPQHF
TGCAGTGCTGCGACAGGGTCCAATCAGCCCCAGCATTTT
>TRBV5-4|NA|TRBD2|TRBJ2-4
CASSLETSMDIQYF
TGTGCCAGCAGCTTGGAGACTAGCATGGACATTCAGTACTTC